The 14 T cell receptor beta chains given below trace back to one sample, sequenced in a study of OX40 agonist ivuxolimab in advanced cancers. Generated by immunoSEQ multiplex PCR, the TCRdb table keeps only in-frame clones and is missing some. Of about 62,000 clones in the sample, 75% to 85% were seen once. Source: CD4+ or CD8+ T cells sorted from blood, taken in a trial of the OX40 agonist ivuxolimab. The origin of the receptors is an adult with an advanced solid tumor such as melanoma, head and neck, liver or kidney cancer.

The chain recombines TRBV6-5 with TRBJ2-1; no definite D call. CDR3 length: 12 residues. The V gene's germline CDR1 is MNHEY and CDR2 SVGAGI. The ends were cut back, 5 bases at V and 3 bases at J, with 5 bases in the middle. The CDR3 reads CASSPRYNEQFF. CDR3 bases: TGTGCCAGCAGTCCCCGCTACAATGAGCAGTTCTTC.

This clone was detected once. This chain uses TRBV5-4 with TRBJ2-2; D assignment may be TRBD1 or TRBD2 (6 bases each). The V end lost 6 bases, the J end lost 0 bases, and 12 bases lay between the germline ends. Germline lookup yields CDR1 SGHNT and CDR2 YYREEE (reference sequence). The CDR3 has 15 amino acids. The CDR3 is CASMTGGANTGELFF. CDR3 nucleotides: TGTGCCAGCATGACCGGGGGCGCGAACACCGGGGAGCTGTTTTTT.

The V call is TRBV19, the J call TRBJ1-5; tentative D call: TRBD1 (5 bases). The V end was cut by 4 bases, the J end by 4 bases, with 17 bases between. Germline values: CDR1 LNHDA, CDR2 SQIVND (reference sequence). The CDR3 totals 16 residues. The chain's CDR3 is CASSTKSGAGNQPQHF. CDR3 nucleotide sequence: TGTGCCAGTAGTACCAAAAGTGGGGCAGGGAATCAGCCCCAGCATTTT.

This chain uses TRBV6-1 with TRBJ1-1, with D unclear. The germline gives CDR1 MNHNS, CDR2 SASEGT. The CDR3 consists of 12 residues. Trimming shortened V by 3 bases and J by 0 bases, and 2 bases separated the two germline ends. CDR3 nucleotide sequence: TGTGCCAGCAGTGAGATGAACACTGAAGCTTTCTTT. This translates into CASSEMNTEAFF.

The chain has TRBV7-2 and TRBJ2-7; TRBD2 matches at 12 bases. V was pared by 4 bases and J by 2 bases, with 3 bases of the junction left unmatched. Germline V gene sequence: CDR1 SGHTA, CDR2 FQGNSA. The CDR3 spans 15 residues. The CDR3 reads CASSSPSGGAYEQYF. CDR3 sequence (DNA): TGTGCCAGCAGCTCCCCTAGCGGGGGGGCCTACGAGCAGTACTTC.

The rearrangement uses TRBV7-2 and TRBJ2-3, with D perhaps matching TRBD2 (6 bases). The CDR3 length is 16 residues. CDR1 SGHTA and CDR2 FQGNSA come from the germline V gene. With 1 base removed from V and 2 bases from J, the gap between germline ends came to 13 bases. The CDR3 here is CASSLDWAGNTDTQYF. CDR3 nucleotide sequence: TGTGCCAGCAGCTTAGATTGGGCGGGGAACACAGATACGCAGTATTTT.

V and J are TRBV7-2 and TRBJ2-4; 7 bases fit TRBD1. Germline CDR1 is SGHTA and CDR2 is FQGNSA. J gave up 5 bases and V 1 base, and 2 bases lay outside the gene matches. The CDR3 has 14 amino acids. Here the CDR3 DNA reads TGTGCCAGCAGCTTAGGGGGACAGCAAAACATTCAGTACTTC. Translating gives CASSLGGQQNIQYF. The entire variable domain, with the rest obtained from reference TRBV7-2 and TRBJ2-4, is as follows: GAGVSQSPSNKVTEKGKDVELRCDPISGHTALYWYRQSLGQGLEFLIYFQGNSAPDKSGLPSDRFSAERTGGSVSTLTIQRTQQEDSAVYLCASSLGGQQNIQYFGAGTRLSVL.

This clone was detected once. The chain joins TRBV7-2 to TRBJ2-7, with D uncertain. Germline loops: CDR1 SGHTA, CDR2 FQGNSA. Trimming pared 5 bases from V and 4 bases from J, leaving 12 bases between. The CDR3 loop spans 13 amino acids. The CDR3 bases are TGTGCCAGCAGCCATAAACCAGGTTACGAGCAGTACTTC. Translating it yields CASSHKPGYEQYF.

CDR3 sequence (DNA): TGTGCCAGCTCACCTCGGACAGGAAGAGGCTATGGCTACACCTTC. Translation gives CASSPRTGRGYGYTF. The V call is TRBV18, the J call TRBJ1-2; TRBD1 aligns across 7 bases. J gave up 4 bases and V 3 bases, and 8 bases lay outside the gene matches. Germline CDR1 is KGHSH and CDR2 is LQKENI. This CDR3 spans 15 amino acids. The full variable domain, its missing parts supplied by reference TRBV18 and TRBJ1-2, is NAGVMQNPRHLVRRRGQEARLRCSPMKGHSHVYWYRQLPEEGLKFMVYLQKENIIDESGMPKERFSAEFPKEGPSILRIQQVVRGDSAAYFCASSPRTGRGYGYTFGSGTRLTVV.

This chain links TRBV5-6 with TRBJ2-3; D possibly matches TRBD1 or TRBD2 (5 bases each). The ends were cut back, 4 bases at V and 5 bases at J, with 20 bases in the middle. Germline assignment: CDR1 SGHDT and CDR2 YYEEEE. The CDR3 loop spans 16 amino acids. The CDR3 region has the DNA TGTGCCAGCAGCGCTACCGGGACCGCCAAGCAAGATACGCAGTATTTT. This translates into CASSATGTAKQDTQYF.

The rearrangement joins TRBV2 to TRBJ2-5; 8 nucleotides line up with TRBD2. V was pared by 6 bases and J by 0 bases, with 9 bases of the junction left unmatched. The CDR3 sequence is 16 residues long. The V gene's germline CDR1 is SNHLY and CDR2 FYNNEI. The chain's CDR3 is CASRLSGGLNQETQYF. In nucleotides, the CDR3 is TGTGCCAGCAGGCTCAGCGGGGGCCTCAACCAAGAGACCCAGTACTTC.

This clone came up a few times. The rearrangement uses TRBV7-2 and TRBJ2-5, with 8 bases aligning to TRBD2. J gave up 1 base and V 4 bases, and 5 bases lay outside the gene matches. The CDR3 contains 15 residues. CDR1 is SGHTA, CDR2 FQGNSA, per germline. The CDR3, as DNA: TGTGCCAGCAGCTCCCGGGGGGGAGTCCAAGAGACCCAGTACTTC. It specifies CASSSRGGVQETQYF. The full variable domain, with the rest looked up from reference TRBV7-2 and TRBJ2-5, is GAGVSQSPSNKVTEKGKDVELRCDPISGHTALYWYRQSLGQGLEFLIYFQGNSAPDKSGLPSDRFSAERTGGSVSTLTIQRTQQEDSAVYLCASSSRGGVQETQYFGPGTRLLVL.

This clone turned up a few times. J is TRBJ2-7 and V is TRBV10-3; tentatively, D is TRBD2 (5 bases). Deletions cut 2 bases from V and 6 bases from J, with 14 bases between. CDR1 ENHRY and CDR2 SYGVKD come from the germline V gene. The CDR3 contains 14 residues. CDR3 sequence: CAISEIIAGGEQYF. In DNA form, the CDR3 reads TGTGCCATCAGTGAGATCATCGCCGGAGGCGAGCAGTACTTC.

This clone was counted a few times. V usage is TRBV29-1 and J usage is TRBJ2-1, with TRBD2 as a possible D gene (6 bases). V was shortened by 2 bases and J by 3 bases, with 14 bases between the two germline ends. CDR1 and CDR2 (germline): SQVTM, ANQGSEA. The CDR3 has 15 residues. CDR3 sequence reads: CSVEMSGVDYNEQFF. The CDR3 DNA follows: TGCAGCGTTGAAATGTCGGGGGTGGACTACAATGAGCAGTTCTTC.